This TCR beta chain was captured by sequencing in a study of cytomegalovirus exposure and HLA in healthy donors. Findings of the study overall: The TCR clusters that emerged in the first cohort tended, a later analysis found, to co-occur in the approximately 110 validation repertoires.

For this clone: The antigen is undetermined.

The V gene's germline CDR1 is SGHTA and CDR2 FQGNSA. Trimming removed 1 base from V and 8 bases from J, with 11 bases in between. The CDR3 length is 13 residues. Only in-frame clones appear in the TCRdb table, and some are missing; sequencing was by immunoSEQ multiplex PCR. The sample has 97,000 or so clones; just under 95% are singletons. This clonotype was sampled from a woman between 18 and 30 years old in good health and CMV-seronegative. The material sequenced was PBMCs. The chain links TRBV7-2 to TRBJ1-1; weak D call: TRBD1 (5 bases). The CDR3 bases are TGTGCCAGCAGCTTAGGCGGGGGGATCGAAGCTTTCTTT. As protein: CASSLGGGIEAFF.